Listed below are T cell receptor beta chains from one sample, sequenced in a study of cytomegalovirus exposure and HLA in healthy donors. Data came from immunoSEQ multiplex PCR; TCRdb stores just in-frame clones and leaves some out. The sample records about 160,000 clones, more than 70% being singletons. The sample consisted of PBMCs. These receptors were taken from a woman in her forties or fifties in good health and CMV-seropositive. CDR3s include the opening cysteine and the closing phenylalanine or tryptophan. The D gene is left open where the match is weak. Clone size, where shown, is once, few, many, or a class for clones that have expanded.

size	V	D	J	DNA	CDR3
once	TRBV6-5	TRBD1	TRBJ1-1	TGTGCCAGCAGCCAGCAGAACAGGGGGTCCACTGAAGCTTTCTTT	CASSQQNRGSTEAFF
few	TRBV6-6	TRBD2	TRBJ2-3	TGTGCCAGCAGGGACAGCGGGGGGGTAACAGATACGCAGTATTTT	CASRDSGGVTDTQYF
.	TRBV6-5	TRBD2	TRBJ2-5	TGTGCCAGCCGGACTAGCGGGAGGGCACAGGAGACCCAGTACTTC	CASRTSGRAQETQYF
.	TRBV27	.	TRBJ1-2	TGTGCCAGCAGTCCCAGGGGTAACTATGGCTACACCTTC	CASSPRGNYGYTF
.	TRBV7-2	TRBD2	TRBJ2-3	TGTGCCAGCAGCGAAGTTGGTAGCGGGGTTGCGCAGTATTTT	CASSEVGSGVAQYF
once	TRBV4-3	.	TRBJ1-2	TGCGCCAGCAGCCACGTAGGACAGATGTCTTGGTATGGCTACACCTTC	CASSHVGQMSWYGYTF
once	TRBV4-3	TRBD1	TRBJ2-7	TGCGCCAGCAGTTACCAAACCGGGACAGCTACCTACGAGCAGTACTTC	CASSYQTGTATYEQYF
.	TRBV9	TRBD2	TRBJ2-3	TGTGCCAGCAGCGCAAGGGCGGGAGCCCCAGATACGCAGTATTTT	CASSARAGAPDTQYF
.	TRBV6-5	TRBD2	TRBJ2-5	TGTGCCAGCAGTTCCGCTAGCGGGGCAAAGACCCAGTACTTC	CASSSASGAKTQYF
.	TRBV7-2	.	TRBJ2-1	TGTGCCAGCAGCTTTGTGGGGGGTGAGCAGTTCTTC	CASSFVGGEQFF
.	TRBV28	TRBD1	TRBJ1-4	TGTGCCGGTACCGACAGGGTTAATGAAAAACTGTTTTTT	CAGTDRVNEKLFF
.	TRBV7-2	.	TRBJ2-2	TGTGCCAGCAGCCCTGGGGCGGGAACCGGGGAGCTGTTTTTT	CASSPGAGTGELFF
.	TRBV10-2	TRBD1	TRBJ1-1	TGCGCCAGCAAGACAGGGAGAAGGTCTGGCACTGAAGCTTTCTTT	CASKTGRRSGTEAFF
once	TRBV10-3	TRBD2	TRBJ2-3	TGTGCCATCAGTGCCATCTCCAGCGGGACTAGCGGGCCCGCAGATACGCAGTATTTT	CAISAISSGTSGPADTQYF
.	TRBV2	TRBD1	TRBJ1-4	TGTGCCAGCAGTTATACAGGGACAGCTAATGAAAAACTGTTTTTT	CASSYTGTANEKLFF
.	TRBV7-8	.	TRBJ2-1	TGTGCCAGCAGCCTCCGGACTCGCTCCTACAATGAGCAGTTCTTC	CASSLRTRSYNEQFF
.	TRBV2	.	TRBJ1-2	TGTGCCAGCAAGGAGGGTTTTGCCCGGGGGGATGGCTACACCTTC	CASKEGFARGDGYTF
.	TRBV7-7	TRBD2	TRBJ2-7	TGTGCTAGCAGCTTAGCGGGCGGGGGCGAGCAGTACTTC	CASSLAGGGEQYF
.	TRBV9	.	TRBJ2-3	TGTGCCAGCAGCGTAGATCCTATCAACACGCAGTATTTT	CASSVDPINTQYF
.	TRBV7-2	.	TRBJ1-4	TGTGCCAGCAGCTCAGACGACAAACGGAATGAAAAACTGTTTTTT	CASSSDDKRNEKLFF
once	TRBV9	.	TRBJ2-3	TGTGCCAGCAGCAAACGACTAGTTGGCACGCAGTATTTT	CASSKRLVGTQYF
.	TRBV2	.	TRBJ2-2	TGTGCCAGCAACGATCCGGGATTCACCGGGGAGCTGTTTTTT	CASNDPGFTGELFF
.	TRBV19	.	TRBJ2-5	TGTGCCAGTAGTATAGGAGTGCAGGAACGGGGAGAGACCCAGTACTTC	CASSIGVQERGETQYF
.	TRBV10-3	TRBD1	TRBJ1-2	TGTGCCATCCGGGACAGGGGACTTAACTATGGCTACACCTTC	CAIRDRGLNYGYTF
.	TRBV7-3	TRBD1	TRBJ2-7	TGTGCCAGCAGCTTAAGGGGGACAGGGGGCATCGCGAAGGTCGAGCAGTACTTC	CASSLRGTGGIAKVEQYF
.	TRBV5-4	.	TRBJ2-5	TGTGCCGCCAGGGCGGGGGAGACCCAGTACTTC	CAARAGETQYF
.	TRBV7-2	TRBD2	TRBJ2-7	TGTGCCAGCAGCTTAACTAGCGGGAGTCAATCCGAGCAGTACTTC	CASSLTSGSQSEQYF
.	TRBV18	.	TRBJ1-4	TGTGCCAGCTCACTTCCGGGTCCTAATGAAAAACTGTTTTTT	CASSLPGPNEKLFF
few	TRBV1	.	TRBJ2-7	TGCACCAGCAGCCAAGTCCGAAGCGGGGGGGTTATGTCCGAGCAGTACTTC	CTSSQVRSGGVMSEQYF
few	TRBV4-3	.	TRBJ2-1	TGCGCCAGCAGCCAAGACGGTAGCGGCAATGAGCAGTTCTTC	CASSQDGSGNEQFF
.	TRBV6-5	TRBD2	TRBJ2-5	TGTGCCAGCAGTTACACTAGCGTGGAGCAAGAGACCCAGTACTTC	CASSYTSVEQETQYF
.	TRBV7-8	TRBD1	TRBJ2-7	TGTGCCAGCAGCCCGAGTGCCGGGACAGACGGGCAGTACTTC	CASSPSAGTDGQYF
.	TRBV6-1	.	TRBJ1-6	TGTGCCAGCAGTGAAGAGGCGGGTTATAATTCACCCCTCCACTTT	CASSEEAGYNSPLHF
once	TRBV5-6	.	TRBJ2-3	TGTGCCAGCACCTTTGGCATGGGAGTGCCAGATACGCAGTATTTT	CASTFGMGVPDTQYF
.	TRBV4-3	.	TRBJ1-5	TGCGCCAGCAGCCAAGAAGGGAGAAGGAATCAGCCCCAGCATTTT	CASSQEGRRNQPQHF
.	TRBV23-1	.	TRBJ2-7	TGCGCCAGCGTACACAGGAGTGCCTACGAGCAGTACTTC	CASVHRSAYEQYF
.	TRBV15	.	TRBJ2-1	TGTGCCACCAGCAGAGATAGGGAGATTATTGAGCAGTTCTTC	CATSRDREIIEQFF